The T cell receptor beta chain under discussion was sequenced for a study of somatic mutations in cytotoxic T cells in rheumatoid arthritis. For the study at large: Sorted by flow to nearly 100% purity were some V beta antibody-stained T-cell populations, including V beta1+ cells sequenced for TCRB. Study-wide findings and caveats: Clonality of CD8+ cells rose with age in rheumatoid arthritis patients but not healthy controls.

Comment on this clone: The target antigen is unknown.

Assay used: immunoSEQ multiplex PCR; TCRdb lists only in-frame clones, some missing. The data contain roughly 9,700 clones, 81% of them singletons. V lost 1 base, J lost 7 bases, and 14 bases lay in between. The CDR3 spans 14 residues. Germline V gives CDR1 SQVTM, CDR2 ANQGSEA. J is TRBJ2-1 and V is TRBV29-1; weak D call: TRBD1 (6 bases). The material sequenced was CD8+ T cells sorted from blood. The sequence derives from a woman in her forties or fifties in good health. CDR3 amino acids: CSVEGRGWWNEQFF. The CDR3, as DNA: TGCAGCGTTGAAGGTAGGGGGTGGTGGAATGAGCAGTTCTTC.